This T cell receptor (beta chain) was identified in a study of OX40 agonist ivuxolimab in advanced cancers. About the study: In three patients, partial responses were observed, one with hepatocellular carcinoma and two with cutaneous melanoma.

This CDR3 has 15 amino acids. The germline V gene encodes CDR1 SGHDT and CDR2 YYEEEE. V lost 5 bases and J lost 8, with 22 bases in between. Study-wide results and caveats: Several nonresponders also turned out to have low normalized T-cell clonal expansion.

This clone counts as medium-sized. The target antigen is unknown. Repertoires were generated with immunoSEQ multiplex PCR, while TCRdb's copy carries only in-frame clones and drops some. The sample carries roughly 120,000 clones, approximately 90% recorded once. Autoimmune disease history or systemic immunosuppression meant exclusion. This chain joins TRBV5-6 and TRBJ1-2; a possible D gene is TRBD1 (5 bases). The sequences come from CD4+ or CD8+ T cells sorted from blood, collected in a trial of the OX40 agonist ivuxolimab. The TCR sequence derives from an adult with an advanced solid tumor such as melanoma, head and neck, liver or kidney cancer. The CDR3 coding sequence is TGTGCCAGCAGTCCATGGGACGTCCAGAGAAGCGGCTACACCTTC. This codes for CASSPWDVQRSGYTF.